This is a list of T cell receptor beta chains from one sample in a study of T cell responses to AZD1222 COVID-19 vaccine. Generated by immunoSEQ multiplex PCR, the TCRdb table keeps only in-frame clones and is missing some. The sample lists 150,000 to 200,000 clones, around 90% seen once, with around 1.3% in the top ten. Specimen: peripheral blood, collected 28 days after the second AZD1222 dose. All receptors come from an adult who received the AZD1222 COVID-19 vaccine. The CDR3 runs from the conserved cysteine through the conserved F or W.

V	J	CDR3
TRBV27	TRBJ2-1	CASSFGRAEQFF
TRBV7-3	TRBJ2-3	CASSPYGGGSTDTQYF
TRBV7-9	TRBJ1-2	CASSSTGERGYTF
TRBV9	TRBJ2-6	CASSVVTSGHLSGANVLTF
TRBV6-5	TRBJ2-1	CASRSRVGISEQFF
TRBV6-4	TRBJ2-3	CASSGVSGRPGDTQYF
TRBV5-4	TRBJ2-7	CASTMRTSGRVQQYF
TRBV20-1	TRBJ1-1	CSAIGQLEAFF
TRBV6-6	TRBJ1-5	CASSPRDRVGNQPQHF
TRBV7-2	TRBJ1-3	CASSTQVSGNTIYF
TRBV5-1	TRBJ2-5	CASSLATGGGETQYF
TRBV18	TRBJ1-2	CASSPGTGYNYGYTF
TRBV18	TRBJ2-1	CASSGEDYNEQFF
TRBV28	TRBJ2-2	CASSFGQGRNTGELFF
TRBV6-5	TRBJ1-1	CASSYAGVQGAFF
TRBV4-1	TRBJ1-4	CASSQDRAEKLFF
TRBV18	TRBJ1-6	CASSPGGHNSPLHF
TRBV6-1	TRBJ1-5	CASSARGETSNQPQHF
TRBV25-1	TRBJ2-1	CASSSSGTGSYNEQFF
TRBV6-2/TRBV6-3	TRBJ2-5	CASSYAGESETQYF
TRBV12-3/TRBV12-4	TRBJ2-6	CAARFSGANVLTF
TRBV12-3/TRBV12-4	TRBJ2-3	CASSFPGADTQYF
TRBV19	TRBJ1-6	CASSPDRRNSPLHF
TRBV7-8	TRBJ1-2	CASSLVRTGGAYGYTF
TRBV30	TRBJ1-2	CAWIVGLYGYTF
TRBV13	TRBJ2-1	CASSLRLAGGNEQFF
TRBV7-2	TRBJ2-5	CASSLQSGGRQETQYF
TRBV4-3	TRBJ1-4	CASSQEGTGGSEKLFF
TRBV7-8	TRBJ2-1	CASSLDTFLSYNEQFF
TRBV5-4	TRBJ1-2	CASSLGAGPSTF
TRBV28	TRBJ2-7	CASSRLAGRGYEQYF
TRBV5-6	TRBJ1-1	CASSLVGRMNTEAFF
TRBV5-5	TRBJ1-1	CASSPGTPNTEAFF